Presented here are 13 T cell receptor beta chains from one specimen sequenced in a study of monozygotic twins with inflammatory bowel disease. Following a re-call of the 5' RACE reads, TCRdb has one entry per CDR3 protein and lacks DNA. This repertoire includes around 410,000 distinct CDR3 sequences. Sequencing used blood. The receptors originated from a human donor with ulcerative colitis or Crohn's disease, or a healthy co-twin of an affected twin (not recorded which).

CDR3 residues: CSASPRREETQYF. The rearrangement joins TRBV20-1 to TRBJ2-5; there is no DNA to check the TCRdb D call of TRBD2. The germline gives CDR1 DFQATT, CDR2 SNEGSKA (reference sequence). This CDR3 spans 13 amino acids.

CDR3 protein: CASSPPSVNTQYF. The chain recombines TRBV7-2 with TRBJ2-3; TCRdb lists TRBD2, though no DNA is available to test this call. CDR1 and CDR2 (germline): SGHTA, FQGNSA. The CDR3 has 13 amino acids.

The chain joins TRBV20-1 to TRBJ2-3; TCRdb gives TRBD2 as the D gene, but with no DNA this cannot be confirmed. The CDR3 covers 17 residues. The V gene's germline CDR1 is DFQATT and CDR2 SNEGSKA (reference sequence). The CDR3: CSARDRLGLAGLDTQYF.

The rearrangement joins TRBV4-2 to TRBJ1-6; TCRdb's D call of TRBD1 is untestable without DNA. Germline lookup yields CDR1 LGHNA and CDR2 YNFKEQ. This CDR3 comprises 16 residues. The CDR3 protein is CASSQERRQGNSPLHF.

The chain uses TRBV24-1 and TRBJ2-1; TCRdb's D call of TRBD1 is untestable without DNA. This CDR3 region has 14 residues. The germline gives CDR1 KGHDR, CDR2 SFDVKD. The CDR3 region is CACSGKPHYNEQFF.

This chain joins TRBV6-5 and TRBJ2-1; TCRdb reports TRBD2, a call that lacks DNA to check it against. Germline CDR1 reads MNHEY; CDR2 reads SVGAGI. The CDR3 is made up of 18 amino acids. The CDR3 is CASSYSICRASSYNEQFF.

This chain connects TRBV12-3 or TRBV12-4 to TRBJ2-3. This CDR3 has 12 residues. This CDR3 reads CASSSGWWAQYF.

V usage is TRBV20-1 and J usage is TRBJ2-1. The CDR3 has 12 residues. CDR1 and CDR2 (germline): DFQATT, SNEGSKA (reference sequence). CDR3 amino acids: CSARTHANEQFF.

The rearrangement links TRBV12-3 or TRBV12-4 to TRBJ2-7. CDR3 length equals 12 residues. The CDR3 reads CASSSAAREQYF.

The chain is built from TRBV19 and TRBJ2-7; TCRdb indicates TRBD1, and absent DNA this call remains unverified. CDR1 and CDR2 (germline): LNHDA, SQIVND (reference sequence). The CDR3 runs to 12 residues. The CDR3 here is CASSIRQGEQYF.

The chain carries TRBV7-9 and TRBJ2-3; the D call of TRBD2 rests on TCRdb alone, since no DNA is present to check it. The CDR3 totals 15 residues. Germline V gene sequence: CDR1 SEHNR, CDR2 FQNEAQ (reference sequence). Here the CDR3 reads CASSLSVSGADTQYF.

The chain combines TRBV6-5 with TRBJ1-5. CDR1 and CDR2 (germline): MNHEY, SVGAGI. The CDR3 sequence is 15 residues long. CDR3 region: CASSPSGGNHQPQHF.

V and J are TRBV29-1 and TRBJ2-5; TCRdb returns TRBD1, unconfirmable since there is no DNA. The CDR3 sequence is 15 residues long. Germline values: CDR1 SQVTM, CDR2 ANQGSEA. The CDR3 region is CSVEDGRGGRETQYF.